This TCR beta chain was observed in a study of OX40 agonist ivuxolimab in advanced cancers. Study-level information: Among those enrolled, mean age was about 60 years (range about 23 to 85) and less than 90% were male. Antecedent anti-PD-1, anti-PD-L1 or anti-CTLA-4 therapy was permissible, with under 50% having received some. Findings and limits, study-wide: At doses 0.1 to 3.0 mg/kg, CD4+ and CD8+ clones expanded.

The CDR3 extends over 15 amino acids. Unmatched junction bases numbered 9, after V lost 4 bases and J lost 7 bases. Germline V CDR1 and CDR2: SGHVS, FNYEAQ. Blood sampling took place at baseline, cycle 4 day 1, and cycle 7 day 1. Details on this clone: The antigen is not known.

Generated by immunoSEQ multiplex PCR, the TCRdb table keeps only in-frame clones and is missing some. The table has roughly 60,000 clones, 87% seen once. This chain joins TRBV7-6 and TRBJ2-1; 8 nucleotides align to TRBD2. Sample: CD4+ or CD8+ T cells sorted from blood, taken in a trial of the OX40 agonist ivuxolimab. The TCR sequence derives from an adult with an advanced solid tumor such as melanoma, head and neck, liver or kidney cancer. CDR3: CASSSETGTRNEQFF. CDR3 in DNA: TGTGCCAGCAGCTCCGAGACCGGGACTAGAAATGAGCAGTTCTTC. The complete variable domain, with remaining parts taken from reference TRBV7-6 and TRBJ2-1, reads GAGVSQSPRYKVTKRGQDVALRCDPISGHVSLYWYRQALGQGPEFLTYFNYEAQQDKSGLPNDRFSAERPEGSISTLTIQRTEQRDSAMYRCASSSETGTRNEQFFGPGTRLTVL.